What follows describes a single TCR beta chain. Its antigen is unidentified. The junction departs from the called germline gene at one end, perhaps through a read error. Sequencing was performed with immunoSEQ multiplex PCR; in TCRdb, only in-frame clones are kept and a portion is missing. The repertoire has about 120,000 clones, 90% of them found once; the top ten carry around 4.4%. The CDR3 runs to 11 residues. The sample is drawn from a study of T cell responses to AZD1222 COVID-19 vaccine. Study results and limitations: Repertoires were obtained only post-peak T cell response. The study found vaccine-associated CD4 TCRs spanning spike, dominant at 160-218 and 743-854. Seropositive AZD1222 recipients at baseline numbered only 5 or 6.

This receptor was taken from an adult who received the MenACWY meningococcal vaccine as a control. This sample comprised peripheral blood, obtained 28 days after the second dose of the MenACWY control vaccine. This chain links TRBV12-3 or TRBV12-4 with TRBJ2-3; D not certain. The CDR3 spells CASSLKDSQYF. The DNA for the CDR3 is TGTGCCAGCAGTTTAAAAGATTCGCAGTATTTT.